A selection of T cell receptor beta chains follows, all from one sample in a study of shared T cell receptors in the human thymus. Some clones are missing from TCRdb's copy, which holds only in-frame ones; the method was immunoSEQ multiplex PCR. The sample includes about 730,000 clones, roughly 88% of them seen just once. These data were also filed under a second study, of human thymus T cells.

Sequencing used thymocytes. Receptor source: a girl in the first two years of life with a congenital heart defect. Both conserved end residues are trimmed from each CDR3. Rows may omit the clone size; those that give it use once, few, many or a size class.

j_call clone_size v_call cdr3_aa
TRBJ1-1 . TRBV4-3 ASSPGQGGDTEAF
TRBJ2-1 . TRBV6-1 ASIRRDNEQF
TRBJ1-6 . TRBV28 ASSLWADHGPPGNSPLH
TRBJ2-5 . TRBV5-6 ASSPRLAGKMETQY
TRBJ2-3 few TRBV4-3 ASSQETTGQACSTDTQY
TRBJ2-4 . TRBV5-1 ASMAGGPGTVAKNIQY
TRBJ2-3 . TRBV5-1 ASSLELEPGSSTDTQY
TRBJ2-1 . TRBV4-1 ASSLPSSGLTNEQF
TRBJ2-7 . TRBV6-1 ASSATRILTYEQY
TRBJ2-3 . TRBV2 ASSLGRTRTPPLTDTQY
TRBJ1-1 . TRBV15 ATSRDLREGGEDTEAF
TRBJ1-2 once TRBV9 ASSSAAGLFPNYGYT
TRBJ1-1 few TRBV7-8 ASSLWDRVNTEAF
TRBJ1-2 . TRBV5-6 ASSMDRVYGYT
TRBJ2-7 few TRBV13 ASSFNRGRREQY
TRBJ1-2 . TRBV10-3 AISEELRGGYT
TRBJ2-5 few TRBV5-1 ASSFDRHGETQY
TRBJ2-3 once TRBV5-5 ASSGTGDSPTSSTDTQY
TRBJ2-1 . TRBV9 ASSVDPSSYNEQF
TRBJ2-1 . TRBV5-1 ASSFPLSRGSYNEQF
TRBJ1-5 . TRBV7-6 ASSLALGAPYSNQPQH
TRBJ1-4 once TRBV5-6 ASSLRGEMKKLF
TRBJ2-1 . TRBV28 ASSDTGTGAPPPYNEQF
TRBJ2-2 once TRBV28 ASSPSLRRHTGELF
TRBJ1-6 . TRBV28 ASSGRWLNSPLH
TRBJ1-2 . TRBV15 ATSRDIGTKPYGYT
TRBJ1-1 . TRBV7-2 ASSNRDPKTDNSVTEAF
TRBJ2-3 few TRBV28 ASSSCRDTGDTQY
TRBJ1-5 . TRBV27 ASRDRVHQPQH
TRBJ1-1 . TRBV6-5 ASSLVGQRPEAF
TRBJ2-7 . TRBV6-5 ASSPERGYEQY
TRBJ2-5 . TRBV7-2 ASSLSGYQETQY
TRBJ2-1 few TRBV19 ASSAPRDIRPHNEQF